The 8 T cell receptor beta chains below were found in one sample sequenced in a study of blood T cell repertoires in COVID-19. The repertoire was sequenced with immunoSEQ multiplex PCR; TCRdb's copy has only in-frame clones and lacks some. The sample has 150,000 to 200,000 clones, approximately 84% seen once. The sequenced material came from peripheral blood. These receptors all come from a woman at least 80 years old with acute or convalescent COVID-19.

This chain joins TRBV19 and TRBJ1-2; 9 bases are a match to TRBD1. The CDR3 covers 15 residues. V gave up 5 bases and J gave up 0 bases; unmatched junction bases: 4. Germline V lookup: CDR1 LNHDA, CDR2 SQIVND (reference sequence). The CDR3 sequence: CASSPRTGANYGYTF. DNA of the CDR3: TGTGCCAGTAGTCCCCGGACAGGGGCTAACTATGGCTACACCTTC.

For the CDR3, the DNA is TGTGCCAGCAGCTCGGGGGGTCTTGCTCAGCCCCAGCATTTT. Translating gives CASSSGGLAQPQHF. The rearrangement uses TRBV11-3 and TRBJ1-5, with D possibly matching TRBD1 (5 bases). With 4 bases removed from V and 6 bases from J, the gap between germline ends came to 13 bases. Germline CDR1 and CDR2: SGHNT and YENEEA. CDR3 size: 14 residues. The entire variable domain, with the rest obtained from reference TRBV11-3 and TRBJ1-5, is as follows: EAGVVQSPRYKIIEKKQPVAFWCNPISGHNTLYWYLQNLGQGPELLIRYENEEAVDDSQLPKDRFSAERLKGVDSTLKIQPAELGDSAVYLCASSSGGLAQPQHFGDGTRLSIL.

The rearrangement joins TRBV27 to TRBJ2-1; tentative D call: TRBD1 (5 bases). CDR1 and CDR2 (germline): MNHEY, SMNVEV (reference sequence). CDR3 length equals 13 residues. V dropped 3 bases and J dropped 7 bases, with 10 bases sitting between them. CDR3 sequence: CASSLNRQNEQFF. CDR3 sequence (DNA): TGTGCCAGCAGTTTGAACCGACAGAATGAGCAGTTCTTC.

J is TRBJ1-2 and V is TRBV5-6; D call uncertain. Trimming stripped 2 bases from V and 4 bases from J, with 12 bases between. The CDR3 extends over 14 amino acids. In germline, CDR1 is SGHDT, CDR2 YYEEEE. In DNA, the CDR3 is TGTGCCAGCAGCTTAGCGGGCAAAACCTATGGCTACACCTTC. Residues: CASSLAGKTYGYTF.

The CDR3 loop is CASSPRDRGRYNQPQHF. The CDR3 DNA is TGTGCCAGTAGTCCAAGGGACAGGGGAAGATACAATCAGCCCCAGCATTTT. V and J are TRBV19 and TRBJ1-5; 10 bases are a match to TRBD1. V was clipped by 5 bases and J by 3 bases; unmatched bases: 10. Per germline, CDR1 LNHDA and CDR2 SQIVND (reference sequence). This CDR3 comprises 17 residues.

This chain joins TRBV2 and TRBJ1-2; 8 bases fit TRBD1. This CDR3 has 13 amino acids. Germline CDR1 SNHLY, CDR2 FYNNEI. The trim removed 0 bases at V and 11 bases at J, leaving 5 bases unmatched. CDR3 coding DNA: TGTGCCAGCAGTGAAGCGCTTGGGACAGGTTACACCTTC. It yields the protein CASSEALGTGYTF.

This clone was found once. J is TRBJ2-1 and V is TRBV5-1; 10 nucleotides agree with TRBD2. The V segment lost 2 bases and the J segment 9 bases; nucleotides outside the gene matches: 11. Germline V gene sequence: CDR1 SGHRS, CDR2 YFSETQ. The CDR3 is 16 amino acids. The CDR3: CASSFGGLAGVGEQFF. In DNA, the CDR3 is TGCGCCAGCAGCTTCGGAGGGCTAGCGGGAGTTGGTGAGCAGTTCTTC.

This clone was picked up one time. The J gene is TRBJ1-1, the V gene TRBV7-9, with 9 bases fitting TRBD1. V trimming: 7 bases; J trimming: 3 bases; junction bases outside the gene matches: 9. This CDR3 is built from 15 residues. The germline CDR1 and CDR2 sequences are SEHNR and FQNEAQ (reference sequence). In nucleotides, the CDR3 is TGTGCCAGCACCTTCACACAGGGGGCGTACACTGAAGCTTTCTTT. Amino acids: CASTFTQGAYTEAFF.